A selection of T cell receptor beta chains follows, all from one sample in a study of blood T cell repertoires in COVID-19. Clones were read by immunoSEQ multiplex PCR, and TCRdb kept only the in-frame ones, dropping some. In the table there are 250,000 to 300,000 clones, roughly nine tenths of which are singletons. Source material: PBMCs or T cells enriched from blood (not recorded which). These receptors originate from a woman aged 60-75 years who had recovered from COVID-19. The CDR3 runs from the conserved cysteine through the conserved F or W. Size tells how often a clone was seen (once, few, many) or the class of an expanded clone, and some rows leave it out.

CDR3 protein: CASSIGGGDQPQHF
J gene: TRBJ1-5
V gene: TRBV19
clone size: NA

CDR3 protein: CASSFENLRNNEQFF
J gene: TRBJ2-1
V gene: TRBV7-8
clone size: NA

CDR3 protein: CASSLYRRVAGGELFF
J gene: TRBJ2-2
V gene: TRBV5-1
clone size: NA

CDR3 protein: CASSPQGNYNEQFF
J gene: TRBJ2-1
V gene: TRBV7-2
clone size: once

CDR3 protein: CASSQVRQGYEQYF
J gene: TRBJ2-7
V gene: TRBV4-1
clone size: NA

CDR3 protein: CASSPLFGWTEAFF
J gene: TRBJ1-1
V gene: TRBV5-1
clone size: NA

CDR3 protein: CASSDSGTGSSGANVLTF
J gene: TRBJ2-6
V gene: TRBV7-9
clone size: NA

CDR3 protein: CASSLGQGVHEQYF
J gene: TRBJ2-7
V gene: TRBV28
clone size: NA

CDR3 protein: CASGPGRGLHEQYF
J gene: TRBJ2-7
V gene: TRBV27
clone size: NA

CDR3 protein: CASNHEQGASDEQYF
J gene: TRBJ2-7
V gene: TRBV6-5
clone size: NA

CDR3 protein: CASSTPGRTEAFF
J gene: TRBJ1-1
V gene: TRBV18
clone size: NA

CDR3 protein: CASRPLGTASSLYGYTF
J gene: TRBJ1-2
V gene: TRBV28
clone size: NA

CDR3 protein: CASSQDWGTYYEQYF
J gene: TRBJ2-7
V gene: TRBV4-1
clone size: NA

CDR3 protein: CASSAGSGRYNEQFF
J gene: TRBJ2-1
V gene: TRBV7-6
clone size: NA

CDR3 protein: CASSSTGSGEQFF
J gene: TRBJ2-1
V gene: TRBV19
clone size: few

CDR3 protein: CASSYSGQGDYGYTF
J gene: TRBJ1-2
V gene: TRBV6-5
clone size: NA

CDR3 protein: CASSQGGTGGNEQYF
J gene: TRBJ2-7
V gene: TRBV3-1/TRBV3-2
clone size: once

CDR3 protein: CASGLGAAEAFF
J gene: TRBJ1-1
V gene: TRBV12-3/TRBV12-4
clone size: NA

CDR3 protein: CASMRGQGSEAFF
J gene: TRBJ1-1
V gene: TRBV19
clone size: NA

CDR3 protein: CASSFGTSNTEAFF
J gene: TRBJ1-1
V gene: TRBV25-1
clone size: NA

CDR3 protein: CASSDSAIRANEKLFF
J gene: TRBJ1-4
V gene: TRBV6-1
clone size: NA

CDR3 protein: CASSVGTGVLPLHF
J gene: TRBJ1-6
V gene: TRBV28
clone size: once

CDR3 protein: CASSHRDREYEQYF
J gene: TRBJ2-7
V gene: TRBV6-4
clone size: NA

CDR3 protein: CASSKRNGSGYTF
J gene: TRBJ1-2
V gene: TRBV21-1
clone size: NA

CDR3 protein: CASTTRGRAAGANVLTF
J gene: TRBJ2-6
V gene: TRBV2
clone size: NA

CDR3 protein: CASSFIPSGWLAVQETQYF
J gene: TRBJ2-5
V gene: TRBV5-6
clone size: NA

CDR3 protein: CASSLAPPPSNEQFF
J gene: TRBJ2-1
V gene: TRBV5-1
clone size: NA

CDR3 protein: CASSGRTGGDEKLFF
J gene: TRBJ1-4
V gene: TRBV5-1
clone size: NA

CDR3 protein: CASSIGQGFRGGYTF
J gene: TRBJ1-2
V gene: TRBV19
clone size: NA

CDR3 protein: CASSDRSWGGYTF
J gene: TRBJ1-2
V gene: TRBV2
clone size: NA

CDR3 protein: CASSIAGELMRETQYF
J gene: TRBJ2-5
V gene: TRBV19
clone size: NA

CDR3 protein: CASSPGEDQPQHF
J gene: TRBJ1-5
V gene: TRBV18
clone size: NA

CDR3 protein: CASSLWREGPSEQFF
J gene: TRBJ2-1
V gene: TRBV28
clone size: NA

CDR3 protein: CASSFGAGATGYGYTF
J gene: TRBJ1-2
V gene: TRBV7-9
clone size: NA

CDR3 protein: CSARREIEAFF
J gene: TRBJ1-1
V gene: TRBV20-1
clone size: NA

CDR3 protein: CASSGSGGPNQPQHF
J gene: TRBJ1-5
V gene: TRBV2
clone size: NA

CDR3 protein: CAWSNTGAVNQPQHF
J gene: TRBJ1-5
V gene: TRBV30
clone size: NA

CDR3 protein: CASSEAGLPPLHF
J gene: TRBJ1-6
V gene: TRBV6-1
clone size: NA

CDR3 protein: CASSYPTGTGVAEAFF
J gene: TRBJ1-1
V gene: TRBV6-5
clone size: NA

CDR3 protein: CASSLGDLSNQPQHF
J gene: TRBJ1-5
V gene: TRBV28
clone size: NA

CDR3 protein: CASSIVGSGTEAFF
J gene: TRBJ1-1
V gene: TRBV19
clone size: NA

CDR3 protein: CASSLGTGEFF
J gene: TRBJ2-1
V gene: TRBV11-3
clone size: NA

CDR3 protein: CASRHKDRGLMNTEAFF
J gene: TRBJ1-1
V gene: TRBV12-2
clone size: NA

CDR3 protein: CASSALTEAFF
J gene: TRBJ1-1
V gene: TRBV9
clone size: NA

CDR3 protein: CASSHSVRGSNQPQHF
J gene: TRBJ1-5
V gene: TRBV3-1/TRBV3-2
clone size: NA

CDR3 protein: CASSSRTGRRSPLHF
J gene: TRBJ1-6
V gene: TRBV5-8
clone size: NA

CDR3 protein: CASSLLGNEGNTIYF
J gene: TRBJ1-3
V gene: TRBV5-1
clone size: NA

CDR3 protein: CASSLLAGASDTQYF
J gene: TRBJ2-3
V gene: TRBV14
clone size: NA

CDR3 protein: CASSANRDGYTF
J gene: TRBJ1-2
V gene: TRBV9
clone size: NA

CDR3 protein: CASRGLAGSGDTQYF
J gene: TRBJ2-3
V gene: TRBV7-9
clone size: NA

CDR3 protein: CASSLAGTVYNSPLHF
J gene: TRBJ1-6
V gene: TRBV5-1
clone size: NA

CDR3 protein: CASSLRTGELFF
J gene: TRBJ2-2
V gene: TRBV6-5
clone size: NA

CDR3 protein: CASSIAGSVNQPQHF
J gene: TRBJ1-5
V gene: TRBV5-1
clone size: NA